Listed below are T cell receptor beta chains from one sample, sequenced in a study of tumor-infiltrating lymphocytes in primary liver carcinoma. TCRdb reprocessed the multiplex PCR reads via MiXCR and lists one record per CDR3 protein. The table shows about 200,000 distinct CDR3 sequences, with approximately 64% occurring only once. Sequenced input: peripheral blood. All receptors come from a woman in her fifties or sixties with primary liver carcinoma and hepatitis B virus infection. CDR3s leave out the opening cysteine and the closing phenylalanine or tryptophan. The order of the fields is V gene, D gene, J gene, CDR3 protein. The D gene is left open where the match is weak.

>TRBV7-9|TRBD2|TRBJ2-3
ASSRTSGGTSTDTQY
>TRBV19|TRBD2|TRBJ2-1
ASSIYRTSGSPHEQF
>TRBV11-2|-|TRBJ2-1
VSSLTRGPYNEQF
>TRBV11-3|TRBD2|TRBJ2-2
ASSQGTSSTGELF
>TRBV11-1|-|TRBJ2-1
ASSLPLFNGSTNEQF
>TRBV11-1|-|TRBJ2-7
ASSLHRGAHEQY
>TRBV29-1|-|TRBJ2-6
SVVVEGIGANVLT
>TRBV29-1|-|TRBJ1-1
SVETGPTEAF
>TRBV11-1|-|TRBJ2-1
ASSLGLGGRQF
>TRBV6-6|TRBD1|TRBJ1-1
ASSHVRTGSKTEAF
>TRBV5-1|-|TRBJ2-1
ASSSGGHTYNEQF
>TRBV25-1|-|TRBJ1-2
ASTGSADGYT
>TRBV11-2|-|TRBJ2-7
ASSLEAGRTYEQY
>TRBV11-2|-|TRBJ2-5
ASSFRTVGQETQY
>TRBV9|TRBD1|TRBJ1-4
TSSVAGGNEKLF